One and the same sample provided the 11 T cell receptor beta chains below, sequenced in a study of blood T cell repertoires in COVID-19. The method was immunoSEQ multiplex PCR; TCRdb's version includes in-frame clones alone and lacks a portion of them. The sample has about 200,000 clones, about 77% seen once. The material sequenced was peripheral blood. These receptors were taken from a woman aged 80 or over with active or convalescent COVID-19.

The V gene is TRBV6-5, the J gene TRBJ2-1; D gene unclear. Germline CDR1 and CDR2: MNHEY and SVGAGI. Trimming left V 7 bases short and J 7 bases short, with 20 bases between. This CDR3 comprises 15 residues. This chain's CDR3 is CASIEALGFGNEQFF. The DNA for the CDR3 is TGTGCCAGCATCGAGGCCCTTGGGTTCGGGAATGAGCAGTTCTTC.

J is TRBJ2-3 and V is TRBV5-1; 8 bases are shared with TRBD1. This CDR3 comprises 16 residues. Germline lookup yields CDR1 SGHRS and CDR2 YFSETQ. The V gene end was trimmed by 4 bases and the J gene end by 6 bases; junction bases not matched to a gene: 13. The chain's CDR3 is CASSPGQGQPVDTQYF. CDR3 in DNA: TGCGCCAGCAGCCCTGGACAGGGACAACCGGTGGATACGCAGTATTTT.

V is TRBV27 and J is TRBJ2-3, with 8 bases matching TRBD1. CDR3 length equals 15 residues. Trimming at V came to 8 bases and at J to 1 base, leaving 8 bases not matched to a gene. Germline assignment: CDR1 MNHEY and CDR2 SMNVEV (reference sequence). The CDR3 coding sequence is TGTGCCAGCCGCATTGGACAGGGTGGCACAGATACGCAGTATTTT. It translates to CASRIGQGGTDTQYF.

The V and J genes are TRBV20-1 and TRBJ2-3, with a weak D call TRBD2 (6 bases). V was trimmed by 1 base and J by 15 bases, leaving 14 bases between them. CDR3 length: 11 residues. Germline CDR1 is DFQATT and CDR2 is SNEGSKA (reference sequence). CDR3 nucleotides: TGCAGTGCTAGAGCCCGGGACTTTCTATATTTT. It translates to CSARARDFLYF.

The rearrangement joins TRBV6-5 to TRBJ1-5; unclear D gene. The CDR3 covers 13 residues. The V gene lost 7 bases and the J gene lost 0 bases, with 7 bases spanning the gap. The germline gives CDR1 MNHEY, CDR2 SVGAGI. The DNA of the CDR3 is TGTGCCAGCAACAGTTATAGCAATCAGCCCCAGCATTTT. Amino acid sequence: CASNSYSNQPQHF.

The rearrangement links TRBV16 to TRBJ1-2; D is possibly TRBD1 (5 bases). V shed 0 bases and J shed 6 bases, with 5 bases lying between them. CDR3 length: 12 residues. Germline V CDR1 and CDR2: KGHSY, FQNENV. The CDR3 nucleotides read TGTGCCAGCAGCCAATCGGGGCATGGCTACACCTTC. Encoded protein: CASSQSGHGYTF.

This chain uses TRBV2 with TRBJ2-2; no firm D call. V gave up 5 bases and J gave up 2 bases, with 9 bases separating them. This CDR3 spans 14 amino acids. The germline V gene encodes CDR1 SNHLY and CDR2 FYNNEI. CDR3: CASSSSRNTGELFF. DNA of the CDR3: TGTGCCAGCAGTAGCTCTAGAAACACCGGGGAGCTGTTTTTT.

CDR3 sequence reads: CASSTGQGISGNTIYF. The DNA of the CDR3 is TGTGCCAGCAGCACAGGACAGGGGATCTCTGGAAACACCATATATTTT. This chain uses TRBV5-6 with TRBJ1-3; 9 bases are a match to TRBD1. The ends lost 4 bases at V and 0 bases at J; junction bases unmatched: 5. Looked up from germline, CDR1 is SGHDT and CDR2 is YYEEEE. There are 16 residues in the CDR3.

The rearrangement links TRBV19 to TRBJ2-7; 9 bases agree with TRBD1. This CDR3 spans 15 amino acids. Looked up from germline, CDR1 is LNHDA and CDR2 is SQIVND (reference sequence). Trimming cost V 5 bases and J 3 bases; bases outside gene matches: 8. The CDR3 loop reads CASSPGTGTFYEQYF. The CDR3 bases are TGTGCCAGTAGTCCCGGGACAGGGACCTTCTACGAGCAGTACTTC.

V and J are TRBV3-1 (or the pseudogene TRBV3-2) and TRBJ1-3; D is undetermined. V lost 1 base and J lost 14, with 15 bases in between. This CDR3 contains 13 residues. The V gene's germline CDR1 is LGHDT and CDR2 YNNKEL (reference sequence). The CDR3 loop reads CASSQVGQLPVYF. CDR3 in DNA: TGTGCCAGCAGCCAAGTTGGGCAGTTACCCGTATATTTT.

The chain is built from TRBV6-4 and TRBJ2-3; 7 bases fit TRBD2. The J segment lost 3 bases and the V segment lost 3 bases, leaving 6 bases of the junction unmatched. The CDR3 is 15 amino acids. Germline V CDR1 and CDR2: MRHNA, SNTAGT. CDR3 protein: CASSDGSGGTDTQYF. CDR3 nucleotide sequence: TGTGCCAGCAGTGATGGGTCGGGGGGAACAGATACGCAGTATTTT.